Sequencing of this T cell receptor (beta chain) was carried out in a study of T cell changes during pregnancy in multiple sclerosis. Measured with immunoSEQ multiplex PCR; TCRdb has only the in-frame clones, and not every one. The data show under 95,000 clones, over 80% seen once. With 7 bases removed from V and 7 bases from J, the gap between germline ends came to 14 bases. Germline CDR1 MNHEY, CDR2 SVGAGI. The CDR3 loop spans 13 amino acids. The gene calls are TRBV6-5 and TRBJ1-5; TRBD1 might be the D (6 bases). The receptor comes from a female donor with multiple sclerosis, enrolled in a pregnancy study. The source was CD4+ T cells from peripheral blood mononuclear cells, collected before pregnancy. The CDR3 sequence is CASTWTAGQPQHF. The CDR3 DNA reads TGTGCCAGCACCTGGACAGCCGGCCAGCCCCAGCATTTT.